This T cell receptor beta chain came from a study of graft-versus-host responses after intestinal transplantation. The data were produced by immunoSEQ multiplex PCR, yet TCRdb's version contains in-frame clones alone and is incomplete. The sample carries approximately 24,000 clones, over 85% recorded once. Trimming at V came to 2 bases and at J to 11 bases, leaving 5 bases not matched to a gene. The germline V gene encodes CDR1 MNHEY and CDR2 SMNVEV (reference sequence). The CDR3 extends over 12 amino acids. The chain combines TRBV27 with TRBJ2-5, with TRBD2 matching over 7 bases. Sequences were derived from PBMCs, sampled 30 days after intestinal transplant. This clonotype originated in a human patient who received an intestinal transplant, so some T cells may come from the graft donor. DNA for the CDR3: TGTGCCAGCAGTTTAGCGGGGCGGGAGCAGTACTTC. Residues: CASSLAGREQYF.